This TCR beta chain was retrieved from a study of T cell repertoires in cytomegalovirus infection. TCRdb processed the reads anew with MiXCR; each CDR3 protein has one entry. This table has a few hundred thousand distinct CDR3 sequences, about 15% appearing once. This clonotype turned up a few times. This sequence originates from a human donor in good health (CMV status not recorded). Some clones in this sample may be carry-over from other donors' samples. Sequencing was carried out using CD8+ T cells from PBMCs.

The CDR3 nucleotides are TGTGCCAGCAGCCAAGCGGGACAGTACTACGAGCAGTACTTC. Protein product: CASSQAGQYYEQYF. This sequence joins TRBV14 and TRBJ2-7, with 7 nucleotides matching TRBD1. Trimming took 1 base from V and 3 from J; bases not matched to a gene: 3. There are 14 residues in the CDR3. The germline CDR1 and CDR2 sequences are SGHDN and FVKESK.